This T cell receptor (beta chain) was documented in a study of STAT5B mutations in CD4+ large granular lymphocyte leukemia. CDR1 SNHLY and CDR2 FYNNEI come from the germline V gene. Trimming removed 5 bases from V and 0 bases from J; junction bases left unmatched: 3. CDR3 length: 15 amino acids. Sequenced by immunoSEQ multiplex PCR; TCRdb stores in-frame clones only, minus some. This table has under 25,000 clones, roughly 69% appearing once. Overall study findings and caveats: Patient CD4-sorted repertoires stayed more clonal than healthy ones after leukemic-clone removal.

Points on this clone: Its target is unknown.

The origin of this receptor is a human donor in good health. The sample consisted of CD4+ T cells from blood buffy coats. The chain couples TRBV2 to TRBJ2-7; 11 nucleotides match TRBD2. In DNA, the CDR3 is TGTGCCAGCAGTAAGACTAGCGGGGTCTCCTACGAGCAGTACTTC. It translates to CASSKTSGVSYEQYF.